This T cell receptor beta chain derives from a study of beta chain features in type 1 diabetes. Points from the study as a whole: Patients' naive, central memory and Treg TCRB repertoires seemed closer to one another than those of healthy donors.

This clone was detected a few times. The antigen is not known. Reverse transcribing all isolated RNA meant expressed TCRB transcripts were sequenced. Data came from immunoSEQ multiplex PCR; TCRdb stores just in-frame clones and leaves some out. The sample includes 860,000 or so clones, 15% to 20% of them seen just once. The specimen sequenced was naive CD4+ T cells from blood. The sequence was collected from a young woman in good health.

The DNA of the CDR3 is TGCAGTGCTACCCCTGGCACTGAAGCTTTCTTT. Amino acids: CSATPGTEAFF. The chain recombines TRBV20-1 with TRBJ1-1; D uncertain. The CDR3 has 11 amino acids. From germline, CDR1 is DFQATT and CDR2 SNEGSKA (reference sequence). Trimming took 4 bases from V and 4 from J, leaving 7 bases between them.